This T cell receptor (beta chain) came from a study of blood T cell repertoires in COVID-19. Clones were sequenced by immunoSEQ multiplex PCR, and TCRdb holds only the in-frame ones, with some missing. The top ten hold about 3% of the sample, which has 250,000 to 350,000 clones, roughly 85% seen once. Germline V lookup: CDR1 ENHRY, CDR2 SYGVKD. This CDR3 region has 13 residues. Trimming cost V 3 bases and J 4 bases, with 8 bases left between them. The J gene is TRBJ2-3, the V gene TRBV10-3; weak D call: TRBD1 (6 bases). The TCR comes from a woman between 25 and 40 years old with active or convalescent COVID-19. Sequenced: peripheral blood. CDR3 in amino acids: CAISEQGADTQYF. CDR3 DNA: TGTGCCATCAGTGAACAGGGCGCAGATACGCAGTATTTT.